The sequence of this TCR beta chain was determined in a study of cytomegalovirus exposure and HLA in healthy donors. General study points: Later examination showed HLA-associated TCR beta chains had greater clonal expansion than equally common others. Among the sequence variants, a highly shared cluster was likely an artifact of sequencing. Among immune exposure information, only CMV serostatus was available.

There are a few counts of this clone. The antigen is unknown. 60 Vbeta and 13 Jbeta primers were used in PCR. Clones were sequenced by immunoSEQ multiplex PCR, and TCRdb holds only the in-frame ones, with some missing. The repertoire holds over 85,000 clones, with approximately 70% as singletons. This receptor was identified in a man aged 35-49 years in good health and CMV-seronegative. Specimen: PBMCs.

CDR3 bases: TGTGCCAGCAGTTTCGCTTGGGGGCGAGGCGAAAAACTGTTTTTT. This encodes CASSFAWGRGEKLFF. The chain carries TRBV6-5 and TRBJ1-4, with D possibly matching TRBD1 (6 bases). This CDR3 is built from 15 residues. Germline loops: CDR1 MNHEY, CDR2 SVGAGI. The V end lost 4 bases, the J end lost 8 bases, and 17 bases lay between the germline ends.